The rows below give T cell receptor beta chains drawn from one sample of a study of early T cells in non-severe SARS-CoV-2 infection. Using its own MiXCR run on the 5' RACE reads, TCRdb lists one record per CDR3 protein. The sample shows about 98,000 distinct CDR3 sequences, approximately 9.9% of them seen only once. Sequenced: whole blood. These receptors were collected from an adult who was a healthcare worker with PCR-confirmed SARS-CoV-2 infection or an uninfected control (not recorded which). Both conserved end residues are part of each CDR3. D genes are given only for firm matches. Some rows mark clone size as missing; the rest say once, few, many or name a class of expanded clone.

j_call	d_call	clone_size	v_call	cdr3_aa	cdr3_nt
TRBJ2-5	.	.	TRBV25-1	CASSGGRLAVQETQYF	TGTGCCAGCAGTGGAGGTAGGCTAGCCGTACAAGAGACCCAGTACTTC
TRBJ1-6	.	many	TRBV20-1	CSAAMGNSPLHF	TGCAGTGCCGCCATGGGGAATTCACCCCTCCACTTT
TRBJ1-1	TRBD1	few	TRBV6-5	CASSSDRGNTEAFF	TGTGCCAGCAGTTCGGACAGGGGGAACACTGAAGCTTTCTTT
TRBJ2-5	TRBD2	few	TRBV6-5	CAVRRLAGGNQETQYF	TGTGCCGTTAGGAGACTAGCGGGGGGTAACCAAGAGACCCAGTACTTC
TRBJ2-7	.	many	TRBV20-1	CSAKGRDYEQYF	TGCAGTGCTAAAGGACGGGACTACGAGCAGTACTTC
TRBJ2-2	TRBD1	many	TRBV5-4	CASSFTGGRTGELFF	TGTGCCAGCAGCTTCACAGGGGGTAGGACCGGGGAGCTGTTTTTT
TRBJ1-1	.	.	TRBV2	CASSEHTGSNTEAFF	TGTGCCAGCAGTGAACATACAGGGAGTAACACTGAAGCTTTCTTT
TRBJ2-7	TRBD1	many	TRBV28	CASSLTLTGTGTYEQYF	TGTGCCAGCAGCCTGACATTAACCGGGACAGGAACCTACGAGCAGTACTTC
TRBJ2-1	.	.	TRBV5-1	CASSLLEKGHNEQFF	TGCGCCAGTAGCTTGCTCGAAAAGGGGCACAATGAGCAGTTCTTC
TRBJ2-1	TRBD1	many	TRBV18	CASSPPQHRGPYNEQFF	TGTGCCAGCTCACCCCCCCAACACAGGGGTCCCTACAATGAGCAGTTCTTC
TRBJ1-2	TRBD1	few	TRBV30	CAWSVSTGIYGYTF	TGTGCCTGGAGTGTATCGACAGGGATCTATGGCTACACCTTC
TRBJ2-5	.	many	TRBV28	CASSSTGGETQYF	TGTGCCAGCAGTAGTACAGGAGGCGAGACCCAGTACTTC
TRBJ1-5	.	many	TRBV6-2/TRBV6-3	CASSYPYLGHSNQPQHF	TGTGCCAGCAGTTATCCCTACCTGGGCCATAGCAATCAGCCCCAGCATTTT
TRBJ2-3	TRBD1	many	TRBV10-3	CAISHRQGNTDTQYF	TGTGCCATCAGCCACCGACAGGGAAACACAGATACGCAGTATTTT
TRBJ1-5	.	many	TRBV28	CASRLGGGSNQPQHF	TGTGCCAGCAGACTAGGGGGGGGAAGCAATCAGCCCCAGCATTTT
TRBJ2-2	TRBD1	.	TRBV6-1	CASSRDRGSGELFF	TGTGCCAGCAGTCGAGACAGGGGCAGCGGGGAGCTGTTTTTT
TRBJ2-1	TRBD2	.	TRBV20-1	CSVRDYPYNEQFF	TGCAGTGTCCGGGACTACCCATACAATGAGCAGTTCTTC
TRBJ2-7	.	.	TRBV5-1	CASSEQGTLYEQYF	TGCGCCAGCAGCGAGCAGGGAACACTCTACGAGCAGTACTTC
TRBJ2-5	.	.	TRBV5-1	CASSLGDVGFQETQYF	TGCGCCAGCAGCTTGGGGGACGTGGGGTTTCAAGAGACCCAGTACTTC
TRBJ2-6	.	many	TRBV7-3	CASSHSGANVLTF	TGTGCCAGCAGCCACTCTGGGGCCAACGTCCTGACTTTC
TRBJ2-2	.	.	TRBV20-1	CSARDWMNTGELFF	TGCAGTGCTAGGGACTGGATGAACACCGGGGAGCTGTTTTTT
TRBJ2-1	.	.	TRBV5-5	CASSGPSSYNEQFF	TGTGCCAGTTCGGGACCTAGCTCCTACAATGAGCAGTTCTTC
TRBJ2-1	TRBD2	.	TRBV20-1	CSATKRGASYNEQFF	TGCAGTGCTACTAAGCGGGGGGCAAGTTACAATGAGCAGTTCTTC
TRBJ1-2	.	many	TRBV5-1	CASSLDWVAIGYTF	TGCGCCAGCAGCTTGGACTGGGTTGCTATTGGCTACACCTTC
TRBJ2-3	.	few	TRBV6-1	CASSERRRSQAISTTDTQYF	TGTGCCAGCAGTGAACGTCGTAGGTCACAGGCAATATCCACCACAGATACGCAGTATTTT
TRBJ2-7	TRBD2	few	TRBV28	CASSLRLAEIYEQYF	TGTGCCAGCAGTTTAAGACTAGCGGAGATTTACGAGCAGTACTTC
TRBJ2-3	.	.	TRBV23-1	CASSQSTTTSTDTQYF	TGCGCCAGCAGTCAATCTACGACCACTAGCACAGATACGCAGTATTTT
TRBJ2-2	.	.	TRBV3-1	CASSLFSSGGTGELFF	TGTGCCAGCAGTCTATTTTCGAGTGGCGGGACCGGGGAGCTGTTTTTT
TRBJ2-1	.	few	TRBV6-6	CASSYSIGDGQFF	TGTGCCAGCAGTTACTCGATTGGGGACGGGCAGTTCTTC
TRBJ2-1	.	few	TRBV7-9	CASSLLATGDNEQFF	TGTGCCAGCAGCTTGTTGGCGACTGGTGACAATGAGCAGTTCTTC
TRBJ1-5	TRBD1	.	TRBV28	CASSPTGGDYQPQHF	TGTGCCAGCAGTCCTACAGGGGGCGATTATCAGCCCCAGCATTTT
TRBJ1-1	.	many	TRBV18	CASSLLRTDLNTEAFF	TGTGCCAGCTCACTCCTCAGGACAGACCTTAACACTGAAGCTTTCTTT
TRBJ1-2	.	.	TRBV28	CASITGSYGYTF	TGTGCCAGTATCACAGGGTCCTATGGCTACACCTTC
TRBJ2-7	TRBD2	few	TRBV19	CASSPVAGGSVYEQYF	TGTGCCAGTAGCCCCGTAGCGGGAGGAAGCGTCTACGAGCAGTACTTC
TRBJ2-3	.	many	TRBV12-3/TRBV12-4	CASSLVGSTDTQYF	TGTGCCAGCAGTTTAGTGGGAAGCACAGATACGCAGTATTTT
TRBJ2-1	.	.	TRBV20-1	CSARALHNEQFF	TGCAGTGCTAGAGCCCTACACAATGAGCAGTTCTTC
TRBJ1-2	TRBD1	.	TRBV20-1	CSASRQGSGYTF	TGCAGTGCTAGTCGACAGGGTAGTGGCTACACCTTC
TRBJ1-4	.	.	TRBV11-2	CASSLEKARAPNEKLFF	TGTGCCAGCAGCTTAGAGAAGGCCAGGGCCCCGAATGAAAAACTGTTTTTT
TRBJ1-1	.	.	TRBV20-1	CSAFQSMNTEAFF	TGCAGTGCCTTCCAGTCTATGAACACTGAAGCTTTCTTT
TRBJ2-1	.	few	TRBV7-3	CASSPRDLTNEQFF	TGTGCCAGCAGCCCCCGGGACTTAACAAATGAGCAGTTCTTC
TRBJ2-7	TRBD1	.	TRBV28	CASSPRLGAGGSAYEQYF	TGTGCCAGCAGCCCCCGGCTGGGGGCAGGGGGAAGTGCCTACGAGCAGTACTTC
TRBJ2-2	.	.	TRBV10-3	CAISEGDLAGELFF	TGTGCCATCAGTGAAGGGGATCTGGCCGGGGAGCTGTTTTTT
TRBJ2-7	TRBD2	.	TRBV28	CASSLSLAGESYEQYF	TGTGCCAGCAGTTTATCCCTAGCGGGAGAGTCCTACGAGCAGTACTTC
TRBJ1-5	TRBD1	many	TRBV27	CASSPDRGLSLLLYSNQPQHF	TGTGCCAGCAGTCCCGACAGGGGGCTATCCCTCCTTCTCTATAGCAATCAGCCCCAGCATTTT
TRBJ2-1	.	.	TRBV7-9	CASSLDWPPRGGNEQFF	TGTGCCAGCAGCTTAGACTGGCCCCCCCGGGGCGGCAATGAGCAGTTCTTC
TRBJ1-1	.	.	TRBV29-1	CSVGGTEAFF	TGCAGCGTGGGGGGCACTGAAGCTTTCTTT
TRBJ2-6	.	.	TRBV24-1	CATSDLMGPGANVLTF	TGTGCCACCAGTGATTTGATGGGGCCCGGGGCCAACGTCCTGACTTTC
TRBJ1-6	.	many	TRBV27	CASSLQNRGRSSPLHF	TGTGCCAGCAGTTTACAGAATCGCGGCAGGAGTTCACCCCTCCACTTT
TRBJ1-1	.	.	TRBV28	CASSLVNKAFF	TGTGCCAGCAGTTTAGTGAATAAAGCTTTCTTT
TRBJ1-2	.	few	TRBV28	CASSPPTGGYTF	TGTGCCAGCAGTCCCCCGACAGGAGGCTACACCTTC
TRBJ1-5	.	many	TRBV19	CASSIGGPGNQPQHF	TGTGCCAGTAGTATAGGGGGACCGGGCAATCAGCCCCAGCATTTT
TRBJ2-3	.	.	TRBV10-1	CASSAGHLQYF	TGCGCCAGCAGTGCCGGACACTTGCAGTATTTT
TRBJ2-1	.	few	TRBV28	CASSPGELYNEQFF	TGTGCCAGCAGTCCGGGCGAGCTTTACAATGAGCAGTTCTTC
TRBJ2-7	.	many	TRBV20-1	CSANRQRSTNKYEQYF	TGCAGTGCTAATCGACAGCGCAGCACGAACAAATACGAGCAGTACTTC
TRBJ1-1	.	few	TRBV6-2/TRBV6-3	CAGTASRGTEAFF	TGTGCCGGGACGGCCTCCCGAGGCACTGAAGCTTTCTTT
TRBJ1-5	.	many	TRBV7-9	CASSGDSDQPQHF	TGTGCCAGCAGTGGGGACTCAGATCAGCCCCAGCATTTT
TRBJ2-7	.	few	TRBV2	CASSGEFHPYF	TGTGCCAGCAGTGGGGAGTTCCACCCGTACTTC
TRBJ2-2	TRBD2	.	TRBV27	CASGLAGTGELFF	TGTGCCAGCGGACTAGCGGGGACCGGGGAGCTGTTTTTT
TRBJ1-4	.	.	TRBV7-2	CASSLGHVNEKPFF	TGTGCCAGCAGCTTGGGACATGTTAATGAAAAACCGTTTTTT
TRBJ2-1	.	many	TRBV6-1	CASSDWSSYNEQFF	TGTGCCAGCAGTGATTGGAGCTCCTACAATGAGCAGTTCTTC